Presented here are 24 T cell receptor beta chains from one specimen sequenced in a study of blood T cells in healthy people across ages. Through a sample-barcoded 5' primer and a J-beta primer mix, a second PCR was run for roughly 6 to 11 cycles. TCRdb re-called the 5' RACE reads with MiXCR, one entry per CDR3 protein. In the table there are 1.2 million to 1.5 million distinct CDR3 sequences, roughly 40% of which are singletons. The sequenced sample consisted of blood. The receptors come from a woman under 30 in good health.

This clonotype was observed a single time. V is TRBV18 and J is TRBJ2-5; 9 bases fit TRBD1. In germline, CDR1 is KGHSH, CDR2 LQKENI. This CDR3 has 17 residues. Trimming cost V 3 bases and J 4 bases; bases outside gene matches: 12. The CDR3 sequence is CASSPPGQGPRGETQYF. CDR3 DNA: TGTGCCAGCTCACCGCCGGGACAGGGCCCAAGGGGAGAGACCCAGTACTTC.

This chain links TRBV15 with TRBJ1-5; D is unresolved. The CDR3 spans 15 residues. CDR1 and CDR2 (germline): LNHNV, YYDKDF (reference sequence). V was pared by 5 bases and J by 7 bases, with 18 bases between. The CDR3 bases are TGTGCCACCAGCTACTTCCCCCCCACCAGGCAGCCCCAGCATTTT. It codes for CATSYFPPTRQPQHF.

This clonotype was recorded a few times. The CDR3 region is CASSPPPLAGFYEQFF. Here the CDR3 DNA reads TGTGCCAGCTCACCACCCCCACTAGCGGGGTTCTATGAGCAGTTCTTC. The chain links TRBV18 to TRBJ2-1; 10 nucleotides match TRBD2. The CDR3 runs to 16 residues. Germline V CDR1 and CDR2: KGHSH, LQKENI. The J segment lost 8 bases and the V segment lost 0 bases, leaving 7 bases of the junction unmatched.

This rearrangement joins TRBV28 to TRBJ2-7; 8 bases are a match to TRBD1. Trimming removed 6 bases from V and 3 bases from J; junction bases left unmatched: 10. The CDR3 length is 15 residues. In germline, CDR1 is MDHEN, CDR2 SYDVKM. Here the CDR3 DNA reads TGTGCCAGCAGGGTCGGACAGGGTAGTTTCTACGAGCAGTACTTC. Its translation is CASRVGQGSFYEQYF. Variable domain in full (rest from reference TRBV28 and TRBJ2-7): DVKVTQSSRYLVKRTGEKVFLECVQDMDHENMFWYRQDPGLGLRLIYFSYDVKMKEKGDIPEGYSVSREKKERFSLILESASTNQTSMYLCASRVGQGSFYEQYFGPGTRLTVT.

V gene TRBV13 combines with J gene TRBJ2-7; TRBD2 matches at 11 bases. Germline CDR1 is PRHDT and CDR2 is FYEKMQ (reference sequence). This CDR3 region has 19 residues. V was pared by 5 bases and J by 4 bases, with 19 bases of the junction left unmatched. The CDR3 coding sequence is TGTGCCAGCAGCCCACAGGGACATGAGACTAGCGGGACTACTTACGAGCAGTACTTC. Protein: CASSPQGHETSGTTYEQYF.

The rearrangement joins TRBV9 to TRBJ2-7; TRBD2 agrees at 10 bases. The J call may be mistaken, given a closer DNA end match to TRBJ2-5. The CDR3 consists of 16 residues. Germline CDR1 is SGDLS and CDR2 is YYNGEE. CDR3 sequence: CASSVRDSGRLETQYF. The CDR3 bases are TGTGCCAGCAGCGTAAGGGATAGCGGGAGGTTGGAGACCCAGTACTTC.

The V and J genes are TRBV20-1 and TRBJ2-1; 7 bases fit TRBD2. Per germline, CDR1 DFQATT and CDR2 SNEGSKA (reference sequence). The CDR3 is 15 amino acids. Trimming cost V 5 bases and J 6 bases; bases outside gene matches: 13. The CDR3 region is CSAGGGSPNGNEQFF. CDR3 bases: TGCAGTGCTGGGGGGGGAAGTCCAAATGGCAATGAGCAGTTCTTC.

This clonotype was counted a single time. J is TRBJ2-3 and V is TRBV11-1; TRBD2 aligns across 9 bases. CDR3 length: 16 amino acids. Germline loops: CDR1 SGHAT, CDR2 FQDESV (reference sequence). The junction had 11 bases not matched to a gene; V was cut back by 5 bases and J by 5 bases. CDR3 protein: CASSGAYAGGQDTQYF. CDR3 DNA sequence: TGTGCCAGCAGCGGGGCCTATGCGGGGGGGCAAGATACGCAGTATTTT.

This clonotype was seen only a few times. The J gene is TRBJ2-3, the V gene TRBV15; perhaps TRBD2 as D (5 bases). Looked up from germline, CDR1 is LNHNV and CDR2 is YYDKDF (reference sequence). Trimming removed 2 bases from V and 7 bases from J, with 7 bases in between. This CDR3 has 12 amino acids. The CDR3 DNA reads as TGTGCCACCAGCAGATTCGGGAATACGCAGTATTTT. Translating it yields CATSRFGNTQYF. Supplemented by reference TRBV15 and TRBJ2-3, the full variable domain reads DAMVIQNPRYQVTQFGKPVTLSCSQTLNHNVMYWYQQKSSQAPKLLFHYYDKDFNNEADTPDNFQSRRPNTSFCFLDIRSPGLGDTAMYLCATSRFGNTQYFGPGTRLTVL.

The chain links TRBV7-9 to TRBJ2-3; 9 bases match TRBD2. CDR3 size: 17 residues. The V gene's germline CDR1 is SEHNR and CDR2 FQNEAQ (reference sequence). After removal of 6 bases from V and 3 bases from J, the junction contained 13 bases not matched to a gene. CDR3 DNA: TGTGCCAGCAGGAAAGACGGGACTAGCAAAGGGACAGATACGCAGTATTTT. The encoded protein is CASRKDGTSKGTDTQYF.

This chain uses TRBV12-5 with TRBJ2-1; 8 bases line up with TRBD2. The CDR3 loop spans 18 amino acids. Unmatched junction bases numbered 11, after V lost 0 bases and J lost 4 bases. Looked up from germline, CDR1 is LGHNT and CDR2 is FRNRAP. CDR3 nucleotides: TGTGCTAGTGGTTTGGTAACAACTGGAACTAGCGGATACAATGAGCAGTTCTTC. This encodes CASGLVTTGTSGYNEQFF.

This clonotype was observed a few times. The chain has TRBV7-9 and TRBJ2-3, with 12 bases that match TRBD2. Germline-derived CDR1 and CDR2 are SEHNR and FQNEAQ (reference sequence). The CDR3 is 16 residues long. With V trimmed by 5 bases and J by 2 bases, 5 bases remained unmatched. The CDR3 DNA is TGTGCCAGCAGCCCAGGACTAGCGGGACTCACAGATACGCAGTATTTT. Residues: CASSPGLAGLTDTQYF.

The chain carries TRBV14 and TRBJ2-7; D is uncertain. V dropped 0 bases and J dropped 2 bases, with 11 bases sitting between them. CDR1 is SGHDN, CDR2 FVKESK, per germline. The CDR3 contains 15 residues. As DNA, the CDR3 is TGTGCCAGCAGCCAAGATGTAATAGTACCCTACGAGCAGTACTTC. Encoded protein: CASSQDVIVPYEQYF. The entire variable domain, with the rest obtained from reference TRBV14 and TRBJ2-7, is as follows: EAGVTQFPSHSVIEKGQTVTLRCDPISGHDNLYWYRRVMGKEIKFLLHFVKESKQDESGMPNNRFLAERTGGTYSTLKVQPAELEDSGVYFCASSQDVIVPYEQYFGPGTRLTVT.

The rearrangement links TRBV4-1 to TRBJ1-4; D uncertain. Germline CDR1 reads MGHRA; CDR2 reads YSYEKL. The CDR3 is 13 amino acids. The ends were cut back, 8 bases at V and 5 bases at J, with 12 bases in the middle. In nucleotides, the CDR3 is TGCGCCAGCTTGGGCTTCATGAATGAAAAACTGTTTTTT. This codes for CASLGFMNEKLFF.

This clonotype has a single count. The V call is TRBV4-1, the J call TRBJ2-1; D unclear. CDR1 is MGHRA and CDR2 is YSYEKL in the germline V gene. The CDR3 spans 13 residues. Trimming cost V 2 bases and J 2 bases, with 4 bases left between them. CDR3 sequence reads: CASSQSAYNEQFF. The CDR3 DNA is TGCGCCAGCAGCCAATCCGCCTACAATGAGCAGTTCTTC.

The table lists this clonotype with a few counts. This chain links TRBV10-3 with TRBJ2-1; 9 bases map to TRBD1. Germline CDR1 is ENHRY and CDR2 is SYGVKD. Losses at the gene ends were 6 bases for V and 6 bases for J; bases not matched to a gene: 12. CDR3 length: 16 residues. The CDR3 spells CAISEPGQGISNEQFF. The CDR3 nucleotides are TGTGCCATCAGCGAACCGGGACAGGGAATCTCCAATGAGCAGTTCTTC.

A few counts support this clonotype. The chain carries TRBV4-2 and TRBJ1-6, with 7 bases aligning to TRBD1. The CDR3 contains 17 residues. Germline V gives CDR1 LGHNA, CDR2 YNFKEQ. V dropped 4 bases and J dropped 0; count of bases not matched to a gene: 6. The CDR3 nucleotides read TGTGCCAGCAGCCTATCGGGACAGAACTCCTATAATTCACCCCTCCACTTT. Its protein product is CASSLSGQNSYNSPLHF.

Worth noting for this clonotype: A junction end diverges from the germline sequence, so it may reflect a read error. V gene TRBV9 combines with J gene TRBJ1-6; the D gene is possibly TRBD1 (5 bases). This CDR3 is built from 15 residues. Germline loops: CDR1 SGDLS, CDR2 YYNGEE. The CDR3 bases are TGTGCCGGCAGTAATTACGGGACGGGGAATTCACCCCTCCACTTT. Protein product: CAGSNYGTGNSPLHF. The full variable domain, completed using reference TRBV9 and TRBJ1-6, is DSGVTQTPKHLITATGQRVTLRCSPRSGDLSVYWYQQSLDQGLQFLIQYYNGEERAKGNILERFSAQQFPDLHSELNLSSLELGDSALYFCAGSNYGTGNSPLHFGNGTRLTVT.

Here the CDR3 DNA reads TGTGCCAGCAGTTACTCGGGGACTAGCGGGAGCCGGGGTACAAACGAGCAGTACTTC. Its protein product is CASSYSGTSGSRGTNEQYF. The chain combines TRBV6-5 with TRBJ2-4, with 14 bases identical to TRBD2. The end of the DNA aligns better with TRBJ2-7, so the J call may be wrong. Germline V gene data show CDR1 as MNHEY and CDR2 as SVGAGI. The CDR3 is made up of 19 amino acids.

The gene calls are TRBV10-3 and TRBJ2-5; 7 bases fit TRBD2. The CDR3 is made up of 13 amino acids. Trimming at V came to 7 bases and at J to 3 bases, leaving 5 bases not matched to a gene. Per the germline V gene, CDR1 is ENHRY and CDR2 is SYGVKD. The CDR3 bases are TGTGCCATCACTAGCGGAGGGAAAGAGACCCAGTACTTC. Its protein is CAITSGGKETQYF.

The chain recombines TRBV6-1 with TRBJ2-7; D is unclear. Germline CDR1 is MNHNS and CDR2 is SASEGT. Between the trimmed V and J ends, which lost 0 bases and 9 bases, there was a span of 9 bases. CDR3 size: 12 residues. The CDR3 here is CASSEAVQRQYF. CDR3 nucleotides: TGTGCCAGCAGTGAAGCCGTCCAGAGGCAGTACTTC.

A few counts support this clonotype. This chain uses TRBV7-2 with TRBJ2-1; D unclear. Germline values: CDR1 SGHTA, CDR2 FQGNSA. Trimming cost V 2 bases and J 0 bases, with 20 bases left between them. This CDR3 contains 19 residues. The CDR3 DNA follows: TGTGCCAGCAGCTTACCCTTTATTCCGAGTCAACCCTCCTACAATGAGCAGTTCTTC. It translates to CASSLPFIPSQPSYNEQFF.

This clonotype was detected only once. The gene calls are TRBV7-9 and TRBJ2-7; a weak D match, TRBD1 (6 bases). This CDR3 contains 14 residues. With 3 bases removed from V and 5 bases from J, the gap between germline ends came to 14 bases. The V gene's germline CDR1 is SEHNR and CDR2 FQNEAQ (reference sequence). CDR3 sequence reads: CASSLSRGFDEQYF. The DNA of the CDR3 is TGTGCCAGCAGCTTGAGCAGGGGATTCGACGAGCAGTACTTC.

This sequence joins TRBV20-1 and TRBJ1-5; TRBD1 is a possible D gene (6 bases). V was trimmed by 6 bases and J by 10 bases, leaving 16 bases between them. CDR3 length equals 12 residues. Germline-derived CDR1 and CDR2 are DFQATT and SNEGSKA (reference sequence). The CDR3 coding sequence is TGCAGTGCGCGGGACACGGCGACCCCCCAGCATTTT. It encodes CSARDTATPQHF.